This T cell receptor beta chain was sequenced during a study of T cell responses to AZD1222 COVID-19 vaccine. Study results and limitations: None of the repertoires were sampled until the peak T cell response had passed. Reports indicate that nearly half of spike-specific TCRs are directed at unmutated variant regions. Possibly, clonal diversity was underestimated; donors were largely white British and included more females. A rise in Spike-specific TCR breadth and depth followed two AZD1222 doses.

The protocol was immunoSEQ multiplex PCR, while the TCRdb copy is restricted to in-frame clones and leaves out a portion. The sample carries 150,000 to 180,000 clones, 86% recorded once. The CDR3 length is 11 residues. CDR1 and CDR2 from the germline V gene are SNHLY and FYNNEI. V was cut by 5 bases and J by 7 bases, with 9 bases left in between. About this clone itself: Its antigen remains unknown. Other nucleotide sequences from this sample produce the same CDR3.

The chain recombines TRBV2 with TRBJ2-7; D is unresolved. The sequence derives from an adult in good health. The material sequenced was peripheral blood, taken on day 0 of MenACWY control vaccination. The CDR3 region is CASSYSGEQYF. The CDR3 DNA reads TGTGCCAGCAGTTATTCCGGGGAGCAGTACTTC.